Each of the 10 T cell receptor beta chains below was sequenced from the same sample in a study of blood T cells in healthy people across ages. Together with a sample-barcoded 5' primer, a J-beta primer mix was included in a second PCR lasting about 7 to 11 cycles. One entry per CDR3 protein results from TCRdb running MiXCR on the 5' RACE reads. The sample has roughly 860,000 distinct CDR3 sequences; 60% to 80% are singletons. The sample taken for sequencing was blood. These receptor sequences come from a man between 25 and 39 years old in good health.

There are a few counts of this clonotype. This chain links TRBV7-2 with TRBJ2-1; 9 bases are shared with TRBD1. Germline V CDR1 and CDR2: SGHTA, FQGNSA. V lost 4 bases to trimming and J lost 9 bases; unmatched junction nucleotides: 13. The CDR3 sequence is 16 residues long. The CDR3 nucleotides read TGTGCCAGCAGCTCCAGTCCGGGACAGGGATACGGTGAGCAGTTCTTC. Translation: CASSSSPGQGYGEQFF.

The chain uses TRBV9 and TRBJ2-5, with TRBD1 matching 12 bases. V gave up 0 bases and J gave up 5 bases; unmatched junction bases: 5. The CDR3 consists of 16 residues. CDR1 is SGDLS, CDR2 YYNGEE, per germline. This chain's CDR3 is CASSVEGTGGGETQYF. The CDR3 region has the DNA TGTGCCAGCAGCGTAGAGGGGACAGGGGGCGGGGAGACCCAGTACTTC.

The gene calls are TRBV11-1 and TRBJ2-3, with 9 bases aligning to TRBD2. Trimming cost V 6 bases and J 3 bases; bases outside gene matches: 7. The CDR3 consists of 15 residues. Germline CDR1 SGHAT, CDR2 FQDESV (reference sequence). CDR3 nucleotide sequence: TGTGCCAGCAGTGAAAGCGGGGGGAGAACAGATACGCAGTATTTT. This codes for CASSESGGRTDTQYF.

The V gene is TRBV15, the J gene TRBJ2-7; unclear D gene. The DNA end is more similar to TRBJ2-5, so the J call may be wrong. Germline loops: CDR1 LNHNV, CDR2 YYDKDF (reference sequence). CDR3 length: 14 amino acids. The CDR3 protein is CATSREVPFRTQYF. In nucleotides, the CDR3 is TGTGCCACCAGCAGAGAAGTCCCATTTCGGACCCAGTACTTC.

J is TRBJ2-3 and V is TRBV4-3; unclear D gene. The V end lost 0 bases, the J end lost 1 base, and 2 bases lay between the germline ends. The germline gives CDR1 LGHNA, CDR2 YSLEER. CDR3 length equals 13 residues. Here the CDR3 reads CASSQEGTDTQYF. DNA for the CDR3: TGCGCCAGCAGCCAAGAGGGCACAGATACGCAGTATTTT.

The table lists this clonotype with a few counts. The J gene is TRBJ2-7, the V gene TRBV20-1; D gene ambiguous. The CDR3 has 11 amino acids. Germline values: CDR1 DFQATT, CDR2 SNEGSKA (reference sequence). Trimming cost V 5 bases and J 2 bases, with 7 bases left between them. The CDR3 coding sequence is TGCAGTGCTCCGGAAGCCTACGAGCAGTACTTC. It specifies CSAPEAYEQYF.

Only one count was recorded for this clonotype. The chain combines TRBV7-2 with TRBJ1-2; 7 bases line up with TRBD1. Germline V gives CDR1 SGHTA, CDR2 FQGNSA. The CDR3 consists of 15 residues. The V and J ends lost 3 bases and 5 bases, in that order; junction bases with no gene match: 9. The CDR3 DNA reads as TGTGCCAGCAGCTTGGGCCCGGACAGGATTTATGGCTACACCTTC. Encoded protein: CASSLGPDRIYGYTF.

The J gene is TRBJ2-1, the V gene TRBV20-1; 8 positions match TRBD2. The CDR3 contains 14 residues. V dropped 6 bases and J dropped 5; count of bases not matched to a gene: 9. Germline V gene sequence: CDR1 DFQATT, CDR2 SNEGSKA (reference sequence). Here the CDR3 DNA reads TGCAGTGCCCTAACGGCGGGGGGTAACAATGAGCAGTTCTTC. It is translated as CSALTAGGNNEQFF.

The V call is TRBV12-3 or TRBV12-4, the J call TRBJ1-5; D gene unclear. The CDR3 is 14 amino acids. V lost 8 bases, J lost 6 bases, and 17 bases lay in between. The chain's CDR3 is CASSRLEGGQPQHF. DNA for the CDR3: TGTGCCAGCTCTCGCCTTGAAGGCGGTCAGCCCCAGCATTTT.

This clonotype has just a few counts. V gene TRBV9 combines with J gene TRBJ1-3; no reliable D call. Germline-derived CDR1 and CDR2 are SGDLS and YYNGEE. This CDR3 is 17 amino acids long. Between the trimmed V and J ends, which lost 0 bases and 0 bases, there was a span of 13 bases. The CDR3 nucleotides read TGTGCCAGCAGCGTAGTCGGCACGCCAAACTCTGGAAACACCATATATTTT. Translation: CASSVVGTPNSGNTIYF.